The present TCR beta chain was sequenced within a study of early T cells in non-severe SARS-CoV-2 infection. Study-wide context: Bulk RNA from unsorted whole blood was sequenced; chains were unpaired. Points from the study as a whole: Anti-spike CD8 responses were favored by VDJdb matching, which missed private and CD4 specificities.

Each cDNA molecule carried a unique molecular identifier. Using its own MiXCR run on the 5' RACE reads, TCRdb lists one record per CDR3 protein. The table has 45,000 to 70,000 distinct CDR3 sequences, around 10% seen once. Of note for this clonotype: Antigen specificity is unknown.

Sequenced sample: whole blood. This TCR was recovered from an adult who was a healthcare worker with PCR-confirmed SARS-CoV-2 infection or an uninfected control (not recorded which).

CDR3 sequence reads: CATVEGAGMTEAFF. As DNA, the CDR3 is TGTGCCACCGTGGAGGGGGCAGGGATGACTGAAGCTTTCTTT. This sequence joins TRBV28 and TRBJ1-1; 7 bases match TRBD1. Germline V lookup: CDR1 MDHEN, CDR2 SYDVKM. This CDR3 has 14 amino acids. Trimming removed 10 bases from V and 5 bases from J; junction bases left unmatched: 13.